This entry lists 14 T cell receptor beta chains sequenced from one sample in a study of T cells in Graves' hyperthyroidism and ophthalmopathy. Amplification of TCR beta CDR3 regions used RNA as the template. An initial round of RT-PCR targeting the TCR CDR3 relied on the HTBI primer set. TCRdb used MiXCR to reprocess the multiplex PCR reads, holding one entry per CDR3 protein. Among 250,000 to 300,000 distinct CDR3 sequences listed, roughly 19% were seen once. Source material: blood. The receptors come from a man in his fifties with Graves' ophthalmopathy.

This clonotype was observed a few times. The chain employs TRBV20-1 and TRBJ2-3, with D tentatively TRBD2 (6 bases). Germline V gene data show CDR1 as DFQATT and CDR2 as SNEGSKA (reference sequence). Trimming removed 4 bases from V and 5 bases from J, with 19 bases in between. The CDR3 runs to 15 residues. The CDR3 nucleotides read TGCAGTGCTACTAGACCGGGGGAGTTGGGAGATACGCAGTATTTT. It translates to CSATRPGELGDTQYF.

In its sample, this clonotype was seen many times. This chain connects TRBV30 to TRBJ1-1, with no clear D. Trimming removed 3 bases from V and 0 bases from J, with 11 bases in between. The CDR3 runs 14 residues. Germline CDR1 is GTSNPN and CDR2 is SVGIG (reference sequence). The CDR3 is CAWSPLSMNTEAFF. The CDR3 nucleotides are TGTGCCTGGAGCCCGCTAAGCATGAACACTGAAGCTTTCTTT.

This clonotype was seen at least ten times. The rearrangement joins TRBV20-1 to TRBJ2-7; D not certain. The ends were cut back, 0 bases at V and 2 bases at J, with 14 bases in the middle. CDR1 is DFQATT and CDR2 is SNEGSKA in the germline V gene (reference sequence). This CDR3 has 15 residues. The CDR3 is CSARDPETYTYEQYF. In nucleotides, the CDR3 is TGCAGTGCTAGAGATCCAGAGACTTATACCTACGAGCAGTACTTC.

The J gene is TRBJ1-1, the V gene TRBV6-1; D possibly corresponds to TRBD1 (5 bases). This CDR3 is built from 15 residues. Germline values: CDR1 MNHNS, CDR2 SASEGT. V lost 0 bases and J 6 bases, leaving 14 bases between the germline ends. CDR3 residues: CASSEALRVGAEAFF. CDR3 nucleotides: TGTGCCAGCAGTGAAGCGCTCAGGGTTGGAGCTGAAGCTTTCTTT.

This clonotype was observed at least ten times. The chain employs TRBV13 and TRBJ2-1; TRBD2 is a possible D gene (5 bases). Between the trimmed V and J ends, which lost 5 bases and 6 bases, there was a span of 23 bases. This CDR3 comprises 17 residues. Germline CDR1 PRHDT, CDR2 FYEKMQ (reference sequence). The CDR3 is CASSATRTEGRGNEQFF. The CDR3 bases are TGTGCCAGCAGCGCCACCCGGACTGAAGGACGGGGCAATGAGCAGTTCTTC.

This clonotype was recorded a few times. CDR3 sequence reads: CAWRPQAAGGYTF. The CDR3 region has the DNA TGTGCCTGGCGACCACAGGCCGCCGGTGGCTACACCTTC. This chain links TRBV30 with TRBJ1-2; D is possibly TRBD1 (5 bases). V lost 5 bases to trimming and J lost 7 bases, with 17 bases between them. CDR3 length equals 13 residues. Looked up from germline, CDR1 is GTSNPN and CDR2 is SVGIG (reference sequence).

The genes are TRBV6-2 or TRBV6-3 and TRBJ2-1; possibly TRBD1 for D (6 bases). Germline V gives CDR1 MNHEY, CDR2 SVGEGT. The CDR3 spans 13 residues. Trimming took off 6 bases at V and 5 bases at J, with 11 bases between the two ends. The CDR3 sequence: CASSGQSDNEQFF. In nucleotides, the CDR3 is TGTGCCAGCAGCGGACAGAGCGACAATGAGCAGTTCTTC.

This clonotype occurred many times. V usage is TRBV20-1 and J usage is TRBJ1-6, with TRBD1 as a possible D gene (5 bases). V was pared by 6 bases and J by 9 bases, with 15 bases between. This CDR3 has 13 amino acids. CDR1 is DFQATT, CDR2 SNEGSKA, per germline (reference sequence). DNA of the CDR3: TGCAGTGCCCGACAGAAGACTGGTTCACCCCTCCACTTT. This sequence encodes CSARQKTGSPLHF.

This clonotype was detected ten times or more. The V call is TRBV7-8, the J call TRBJ2-3; TRBD2 aligns across 8 bases. V was pared by 6 bases and J by 1 base, with 3 bases of the junction left unmatched. The CDR3 runs 14 residues. Germline CDR1 SGHVS, CDR2 FQNEAQ. The DNA for the CDR3 is TGTGCCAGCAGAGCGGGAGCTGGCACAGATACGCAGTATTTT. Its protein is CASRAGAGTDTQYF.

This clonotype has a count of ten or more. The V gene is TRBV20-1, the J gene TRBJ1-2; TRBD1 aligns across 9 bases. Germline CDR1 reads DFQATT; CDR2 reads SNEGSKA (reference sequence). The CDR3 loop spans 11 amino acids. The J segment lost 10 bases and the V segment lost 2 bases, leaving 2 bases of the junction unmatched. CDR3 region: CSARRDRAYTF. The CDR3 DNA sequence: TGCAGTGCTAGACGGGACAGGGCCTACACCTTC.

This clonotype was counted a few times. The rearrangement links TRBV9 to TRBJ2-1; 7 bases are shared with TRBD1. Germline V lookup: CDR1 SGDLS, CDR2 YYNGEE. V lost 3 bases, J lost 8 bases, and 5 bases stayed unmatched. This CDR3 has 13 amino acids. Written as DNA, the CDR3 is TGTGCCAGCAGCGACCACAGGGGCCATGAGCAGTTCTTC. It yields the protein CASSDHRGHEQFF.

The rearrangement uses TRBV4-1 and TRBJ2-2; 7 nucleotides match TRBD2. The CDR3 sequence is 16 residues long. Trimming at V came to 4 bases and at J to 4 bases, leaving 9 bases not matched to a gene. Germline loops: CDR1 MGHRA, CDR2 YSYEKL. The CDR3 loop is CASSPAWGGGTGELFF. CDR3 DNA sequence: TGCGCCAGCAGCCCAGCCTGGGGGGGGGGCACCGGGGAGCTGTTTTTT.

This clonotype was seen many times. The J gene is TRBJ2-7, the V gene TRBV20-1, with 9 bases matching TRBD2. Germline assignment: CDR1 DFQATT and CDR2 SNEGSKA (reference sequence). The CDR3 length is 15 residues. The V segment lost 4 bases and the J segment 0 bases; nucleotides outside the gene matches: 7. CDR3 sequence reads: CSATLAGQSSYEQYF. The CDR3, as DNA: TGCAGTGCTACTCTAGCGGGGCAGAGCTCCTACGAGCAGTACTTC.

This clonotype showed up many times. The rearrangement uses TRBV27 and TRBJ2-3; D might be TRBD2 (6 bases). Per the germline V gene, CDR1 is MNHEY and CDR2 is SMNVEV (reference sequence). CDR3 length: 15 amino acids. V shed 1 base and J shed 0 bases, with 8 bases lying between them. The CDR3 sequence: CASSLYGTSTDTQYF. Here the CDR3 DNA reads TGTGCCAGCAGTTTATATGGGACTAGCACAGATACGCAGTATTTT.